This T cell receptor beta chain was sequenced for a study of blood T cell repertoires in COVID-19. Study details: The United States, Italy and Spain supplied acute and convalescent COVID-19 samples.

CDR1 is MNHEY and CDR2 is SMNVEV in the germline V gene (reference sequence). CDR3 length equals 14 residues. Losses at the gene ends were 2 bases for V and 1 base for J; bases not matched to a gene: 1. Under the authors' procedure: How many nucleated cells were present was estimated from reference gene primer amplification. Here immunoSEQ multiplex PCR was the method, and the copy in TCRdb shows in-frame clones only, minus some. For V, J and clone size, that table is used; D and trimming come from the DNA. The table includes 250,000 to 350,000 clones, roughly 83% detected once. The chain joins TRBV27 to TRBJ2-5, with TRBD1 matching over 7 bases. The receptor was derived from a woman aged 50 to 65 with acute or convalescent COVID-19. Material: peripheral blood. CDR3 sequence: CASSLQGVQETQYF. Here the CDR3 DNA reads TGTGCCAGCAGTTTACAGGGGGTCCAAGAGACCCAGTACTTC.